This TCR beta chain was identified during a study of cytomegalovirus exposure and HLA in healthy donors. Germline V gene data show CDR1 as PRHDT and CDR2 as FYEKMQ (reference sequence). This CDR3 has 17 residues. V trimming: 6 bases; J trimming: 3 bases; junction bases outside the gene matches: 9. PCR involved 60 Vbeta and 13 Jbeta primers. Assay: immunoSEQ multiplex PCR; the TCRdb copy retains only in-frame clones and omits some. This sample's table has some 120,000 clones. The sample was PBMCs. This receptor was obtained from a man aged 40-55 years in good health and CMV-seropositive. The V call is TRBV13, the J call TRBJ2-2, with TRBD1 identical over 11 bases. CDR3 DNA: TGTGCCAGCAGGCTCCTGGGACAGGGGGTTGACACCGGGGAGCTGTTTTTT. Protein sequence: CASRLLGQGVDTGELFF. Full variable domain (rest looked up from reference TRBV13 and TRBJ2-2): AAGVIQSPRHLIKEKRETATLKCYPIPRHDTVYWYQQGPGQDPQFLISFYEKMQSDKGSIPDRFSAQQFSDYHSELNMSSLELGDSALYFCASRLLGQGVDTGELFFGEGSRLTVL.